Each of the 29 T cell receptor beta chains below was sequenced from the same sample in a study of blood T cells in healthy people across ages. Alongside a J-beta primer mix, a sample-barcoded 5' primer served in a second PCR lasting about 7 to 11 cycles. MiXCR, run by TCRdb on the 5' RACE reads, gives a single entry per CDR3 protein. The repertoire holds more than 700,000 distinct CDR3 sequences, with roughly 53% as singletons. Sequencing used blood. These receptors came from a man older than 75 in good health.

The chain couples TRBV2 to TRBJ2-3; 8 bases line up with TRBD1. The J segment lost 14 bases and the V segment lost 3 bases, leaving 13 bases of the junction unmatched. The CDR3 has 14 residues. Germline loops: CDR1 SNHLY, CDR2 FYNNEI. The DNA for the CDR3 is TGTGCCAGCAGTGACAGGGGGCTGGACAGATACGCGTATTTT. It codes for CASSDRGLDRYAYF.

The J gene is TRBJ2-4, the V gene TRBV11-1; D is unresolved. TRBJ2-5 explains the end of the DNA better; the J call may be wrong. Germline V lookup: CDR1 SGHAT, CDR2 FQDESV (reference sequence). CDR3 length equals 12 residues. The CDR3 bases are TGTGCCAGCAGCCACAACCAAGAGACCCAGTACTTC. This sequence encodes CASSHNQETQYF.

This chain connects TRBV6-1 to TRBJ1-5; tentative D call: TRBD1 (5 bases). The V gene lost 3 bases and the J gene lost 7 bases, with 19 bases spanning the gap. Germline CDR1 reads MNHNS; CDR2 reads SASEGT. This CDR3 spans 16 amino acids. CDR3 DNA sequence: TGTGCCAGCAGTGATAGGGGTAACATTTGGGGACAGCCCCAGCATTTT. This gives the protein CASSDRGNIWGQPQHF.

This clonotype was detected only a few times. The CDR3 DNA follows: TGCAGTGCTACTCTGGGAGGGGGGTACAATGAGCAGTTCTTC. It encodes CSATLGGGYNEQFF. The chain couples TRBV20-1 to TRBJ2-1; D might be TRBD2 (7 bases). V shed 4 bases and J shed 4 bases, with 14 bases lying between them. Germline CDR1 reads DFQATT; CDR2 reads SNEGSKA (reference sequence). This CDR3 is built from 14 residues.

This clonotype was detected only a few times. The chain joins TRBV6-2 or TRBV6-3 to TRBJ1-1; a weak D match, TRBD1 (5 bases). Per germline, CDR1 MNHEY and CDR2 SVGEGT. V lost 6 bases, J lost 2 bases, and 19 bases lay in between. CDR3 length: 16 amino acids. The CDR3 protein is CASRDVRAGINTEAFF. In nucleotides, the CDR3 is TGTGCCAGCAGAGATGTTCGGGCAGGGATTAACACTGAAGCTTTCTTT.

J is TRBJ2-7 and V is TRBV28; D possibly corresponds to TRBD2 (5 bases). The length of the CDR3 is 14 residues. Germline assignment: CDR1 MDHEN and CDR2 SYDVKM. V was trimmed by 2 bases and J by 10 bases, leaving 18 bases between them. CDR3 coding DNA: TGTGCCAGCAGTTTAGTCAACTGGCAGAGGGTTCAGTACTTC. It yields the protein CASSLVNWQRVQYF.

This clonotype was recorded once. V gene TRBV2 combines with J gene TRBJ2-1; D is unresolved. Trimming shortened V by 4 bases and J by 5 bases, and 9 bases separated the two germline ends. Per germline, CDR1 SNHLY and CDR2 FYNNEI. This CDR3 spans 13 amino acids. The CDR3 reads CASSADWNNEQFF. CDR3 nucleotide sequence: TGTGCCAGCAGTGCCGACTGGAACAATGAGCAGTTCTTC.

In nucleotides, the CDR3 is TGTGCCAGCAGCGTAGGACAGGGTGGTATCCACGAGCAGTACTTC. Translating it yields CASSVGQGGIHEQYF. The V gene is TRBV9, the J gene TRBJ2-7; TRBD1 aligns across 7 bases. This CDR3 has 15 residues. V shed 0 bases and J 5 bases; nucleotides not matched to a gene: 8. The germline CDR1 and CDR2 sequences are SGDLS and YYNGEE.

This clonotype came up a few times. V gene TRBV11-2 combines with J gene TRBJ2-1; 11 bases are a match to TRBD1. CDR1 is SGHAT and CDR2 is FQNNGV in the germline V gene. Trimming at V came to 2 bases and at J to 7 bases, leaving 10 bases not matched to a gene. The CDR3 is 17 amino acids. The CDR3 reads CASSLRGGQGARNEQFF. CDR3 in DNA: TGTGCCAGCAGCTTAAGAGGCGGACAGGGGGCTAGGAATGAGCAGTTCTTC.

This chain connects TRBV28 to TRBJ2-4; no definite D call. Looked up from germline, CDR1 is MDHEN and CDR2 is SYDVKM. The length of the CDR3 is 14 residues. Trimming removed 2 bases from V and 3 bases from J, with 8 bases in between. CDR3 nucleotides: TGTGCCAGCAGTTTAGTAGATGGCAAAAACATTCAGTACTTC. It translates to CASSLVDGKNIQYF.

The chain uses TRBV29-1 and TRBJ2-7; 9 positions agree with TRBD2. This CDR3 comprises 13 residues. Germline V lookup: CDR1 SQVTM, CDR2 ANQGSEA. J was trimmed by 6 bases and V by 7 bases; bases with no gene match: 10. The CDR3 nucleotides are TGCAGCGCCTGGACTAGCGAGGCCGGCGAGCAGTACTTC. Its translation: CSAWTSEAGEQYF.

The CDR3 nucleotides read TGTGCCAGCAGCCAAGATCGGCGGGGGCTAACGGGGACCTACAATGAGCAGTTCTTC. This codes for CASSQDRRGLTGTYNEQFF. The chain uses TRBV3-1 and TRBJ2-1; weak D call: TRBD2 (7 bases). CDR1 and CDR2 from the germline V gene are LGHDT and YNNKEL (reference sequence). The CDR3 runs 19 residues. V lost 0 bases to trimming and J lost 2 bases, with 20 bases between them.

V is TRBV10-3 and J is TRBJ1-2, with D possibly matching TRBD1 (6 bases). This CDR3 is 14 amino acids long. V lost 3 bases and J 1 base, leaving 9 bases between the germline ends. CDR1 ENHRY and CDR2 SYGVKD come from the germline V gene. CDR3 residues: CAISDGGRNYGYTF. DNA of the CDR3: TGTGCCATCAGTGACGGGGGGCGTAACTATGGCTACACCTTC.

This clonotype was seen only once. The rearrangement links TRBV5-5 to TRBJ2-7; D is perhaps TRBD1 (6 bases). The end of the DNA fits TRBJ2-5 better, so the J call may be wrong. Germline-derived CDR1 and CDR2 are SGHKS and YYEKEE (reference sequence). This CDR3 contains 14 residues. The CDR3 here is CASSFRSGDGTQYF. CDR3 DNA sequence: TGTGCCAGCAGCTTTAGGTCAGGGGACGGGACCCAGTACTTC.

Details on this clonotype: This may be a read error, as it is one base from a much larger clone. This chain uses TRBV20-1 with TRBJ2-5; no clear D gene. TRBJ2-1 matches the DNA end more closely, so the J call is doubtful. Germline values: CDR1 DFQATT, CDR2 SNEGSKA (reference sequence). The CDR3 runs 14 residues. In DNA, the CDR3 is TGCAGTGCTAGAGTAATAACGATTCAAGAGACCCAGTTCTTC. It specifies CSARVITIQETQFF.

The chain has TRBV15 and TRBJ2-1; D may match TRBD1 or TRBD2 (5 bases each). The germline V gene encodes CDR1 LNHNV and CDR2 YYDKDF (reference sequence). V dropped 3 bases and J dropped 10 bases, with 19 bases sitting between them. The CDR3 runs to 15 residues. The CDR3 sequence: CATSSAMGRVVEQFF. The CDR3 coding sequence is TGTGCCACCAGCAGTGCTATGGGACGGGTAGTGGAGCAGTTCTTC.

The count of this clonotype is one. This chain's CDR3 is CSVEDLGYEQYF. In DNA, the CDR3 is TGCAGCGTTGAAGATCTGGGCTACGAGCAGTACTTC. The rearrangement links TRBV29-1 to TRBJ2-7; D is undetermined. Germline CDR1 and CDR2: SQVTM and ANQGSEA. Trimming took off 0 bases at V and 3 bases at J, with 6 bases between the two ends. The CDR3 totals 12 residues.

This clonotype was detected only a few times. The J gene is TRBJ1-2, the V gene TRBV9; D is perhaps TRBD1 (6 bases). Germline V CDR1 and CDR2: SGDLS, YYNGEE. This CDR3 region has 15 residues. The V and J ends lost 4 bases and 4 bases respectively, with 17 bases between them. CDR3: CASSIGGGGTYGYTF. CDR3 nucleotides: TGTGCCAGCAGCATCGGGGGAGGGGGAACCTATGGCTACACCTTC.

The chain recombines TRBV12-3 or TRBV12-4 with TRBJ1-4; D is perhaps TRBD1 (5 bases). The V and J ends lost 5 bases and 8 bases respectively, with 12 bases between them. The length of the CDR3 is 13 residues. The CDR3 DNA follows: TGTGCCAGCAGTCCCTGGGACCCCGAAAAACTGTTTTTT. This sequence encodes CASSPWDPEKLFF.

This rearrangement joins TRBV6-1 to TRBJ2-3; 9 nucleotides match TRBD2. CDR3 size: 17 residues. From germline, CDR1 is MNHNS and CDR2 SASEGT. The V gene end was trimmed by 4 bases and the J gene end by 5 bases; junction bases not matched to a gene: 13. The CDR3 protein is CASSVLAGESVGDTQYF. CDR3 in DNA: TGTGCCAGCAGTGTATTAGCGGGAGAATCCGTGGGAGATACGCAGTATTTT.

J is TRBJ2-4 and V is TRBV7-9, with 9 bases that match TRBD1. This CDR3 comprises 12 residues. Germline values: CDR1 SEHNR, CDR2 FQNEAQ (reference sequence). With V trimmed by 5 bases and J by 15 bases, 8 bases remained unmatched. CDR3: CASSVVTGGPYF. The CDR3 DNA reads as TGTGCCAGCAGCGTGGTGACAGGGGGTCCGTACTTC.

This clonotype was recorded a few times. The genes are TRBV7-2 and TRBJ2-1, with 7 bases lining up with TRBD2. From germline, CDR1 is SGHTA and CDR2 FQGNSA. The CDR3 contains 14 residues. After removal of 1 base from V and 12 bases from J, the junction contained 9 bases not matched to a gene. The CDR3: CASSLGLAEDTQFF. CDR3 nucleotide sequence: TGTGCCAGCAGCTTAGGCCTAGCGGAGGACACGCAGTTCTTC.

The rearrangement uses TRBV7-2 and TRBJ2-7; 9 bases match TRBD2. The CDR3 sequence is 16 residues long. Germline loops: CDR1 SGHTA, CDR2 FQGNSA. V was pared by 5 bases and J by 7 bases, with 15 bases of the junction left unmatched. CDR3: CASSTAGGTDFVEQYF. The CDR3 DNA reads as TGTGCCAGCAGCACCGCGGGGGGGACGGATTTCGTGGAGCAGTACTTC.

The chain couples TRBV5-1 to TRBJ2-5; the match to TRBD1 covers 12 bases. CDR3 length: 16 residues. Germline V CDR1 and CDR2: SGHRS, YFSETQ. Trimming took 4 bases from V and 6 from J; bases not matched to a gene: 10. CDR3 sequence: CASSASGTGGGKTQYF. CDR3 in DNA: TGCGCCAGCAGCGCCTCCGGGACAGGGGGCGGGAAGACCCAGTACTTC.

The CDR3 here is CATSGSGDSTDTQYF. CDR3 nucleotides: TGTGCCACCAGTGGAAGCGGCGATAGCACAGATACGCAGTATTTT. The gene calls are TRBV24-1 and TRBJ2-3, with a weak D call TRBD2 (5 bases). The CDR3 spans 15 residues. Trimming took off 5 bases at V and 0 bases at J, with 11 bases between the two ends. CDR1 is KGHDR, CDR2 SFDVKD, per germline.

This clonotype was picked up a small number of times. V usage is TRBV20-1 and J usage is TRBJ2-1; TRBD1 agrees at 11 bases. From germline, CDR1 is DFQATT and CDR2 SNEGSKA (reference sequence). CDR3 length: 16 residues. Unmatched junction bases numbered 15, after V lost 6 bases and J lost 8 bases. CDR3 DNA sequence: TGCAGTGCCCCTAAGCCCGGGACAGGGGGTTTCCATGAGCAGTTCTTC. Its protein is CSAPKPGTGGFHEQFF.

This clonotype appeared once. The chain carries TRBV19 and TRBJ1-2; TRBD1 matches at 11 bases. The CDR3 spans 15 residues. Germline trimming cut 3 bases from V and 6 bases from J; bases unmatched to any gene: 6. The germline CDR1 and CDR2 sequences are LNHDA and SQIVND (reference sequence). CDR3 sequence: CASSILDRGRDGYTF. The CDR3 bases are TGTGCCAGTAGTATTCTGGACAGGGGGCGTGATGGCTACACCTTC.

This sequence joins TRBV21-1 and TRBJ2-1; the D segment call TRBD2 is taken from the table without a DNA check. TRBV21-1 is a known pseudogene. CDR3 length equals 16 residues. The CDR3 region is CASSTNPGLSNNEQFF. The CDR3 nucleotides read TGTGCCAGCAGCACGAATCCGGGACTAAGTAACAATGAGCAGTTCTTC.

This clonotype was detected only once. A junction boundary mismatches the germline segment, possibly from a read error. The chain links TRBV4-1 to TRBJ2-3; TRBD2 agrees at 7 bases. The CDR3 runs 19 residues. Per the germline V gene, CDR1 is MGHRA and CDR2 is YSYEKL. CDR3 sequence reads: CTSSQDWLAVQSSTDTQYF. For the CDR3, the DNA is TGCACCAGCAGCCAAGATTGGCTAGCGGTTCAATCTAGTACAGATACGCAGTATTTT.